This TCR beta chain comes out of a study of cytomegalovirus exposure and HLA in healthy donors. Background on the study: A data release that came early held roughly 85 million unique TCRs from HLA-typed donors.

The PCR contained 60 Vbeta and 13 Jbeta primers. Data came from immunoSEQ multiplex PCR; TCRdb stores just in-frame clones and leaves some out. The data contain some 87,000 clones, around 79% of them singletons. Notes on the study in general: The study labeled 164 TCR beta chains cytomegalovirus-associated. Published work reported that the classifier diagnosed cytomegalovirus status with high specificity and sensitivity.

Germline CDR1 and CDR2: GTSNPN and SVGIG (reference sequence). The CDR3 totals 11 residues. V lost 4 bases to trimming and J lost 11 bases, with 14 bases between them. A remark on this clone: Antigen: not known.

The sample taken for sequencing was PBMCs. The V gene is TRBV30, the J gene TRBJ2-5, with D uncertain. The clonotype originates from a middle-aged woman in good health and CMV-seropositive. The CDR3 loop is CAWIIGASQYF. The CDR3, as DNA: TGTGCCTGGATAATTGGAGCGTCTCAGTACTTC.